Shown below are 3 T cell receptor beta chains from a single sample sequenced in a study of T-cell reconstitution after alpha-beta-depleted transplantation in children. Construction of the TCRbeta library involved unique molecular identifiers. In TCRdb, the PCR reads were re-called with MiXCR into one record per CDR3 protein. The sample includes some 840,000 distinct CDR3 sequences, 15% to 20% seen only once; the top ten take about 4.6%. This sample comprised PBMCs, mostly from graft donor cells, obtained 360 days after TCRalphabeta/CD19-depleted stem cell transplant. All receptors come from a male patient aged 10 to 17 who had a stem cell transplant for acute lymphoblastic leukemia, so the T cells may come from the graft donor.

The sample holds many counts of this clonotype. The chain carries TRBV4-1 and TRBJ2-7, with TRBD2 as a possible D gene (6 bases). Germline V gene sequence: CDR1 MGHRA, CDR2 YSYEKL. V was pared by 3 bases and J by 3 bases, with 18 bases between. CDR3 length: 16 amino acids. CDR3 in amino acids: CASSHPPGTYLYEQYF. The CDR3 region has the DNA TGCGCCAGCAGCCACCCACCCGGGACTTACCTCTACGAGCAGTACTTC.

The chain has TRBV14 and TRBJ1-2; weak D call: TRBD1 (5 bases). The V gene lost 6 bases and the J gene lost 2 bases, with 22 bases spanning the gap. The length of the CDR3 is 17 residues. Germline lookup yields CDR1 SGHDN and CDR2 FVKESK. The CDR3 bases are TGTGCCAGCAGAATCTACAGCGAGGGGACCATGAACTATGGCTACACCTTC. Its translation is CASRIYSEGTMNYGYTF.

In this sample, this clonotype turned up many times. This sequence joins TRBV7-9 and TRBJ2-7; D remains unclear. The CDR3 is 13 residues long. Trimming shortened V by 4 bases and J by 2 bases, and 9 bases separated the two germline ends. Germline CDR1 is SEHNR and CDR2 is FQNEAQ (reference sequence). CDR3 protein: CASSSDWAYEQYF. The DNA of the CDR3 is TGTGCCAGCAGCTCTGACTGGGCCTACGAGCAGTACTTC. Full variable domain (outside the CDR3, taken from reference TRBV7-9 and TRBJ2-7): DTGVSQNPRHKITKRGQNVTFRCDPISEHNRLYWYRQTLGQGPEFLTYFQNEAQLEKSRLLSDRFSAERPKGSFSTLEIQRTEQGDSAMYLCASSSDWAYEQYFGPGTRLTVT.